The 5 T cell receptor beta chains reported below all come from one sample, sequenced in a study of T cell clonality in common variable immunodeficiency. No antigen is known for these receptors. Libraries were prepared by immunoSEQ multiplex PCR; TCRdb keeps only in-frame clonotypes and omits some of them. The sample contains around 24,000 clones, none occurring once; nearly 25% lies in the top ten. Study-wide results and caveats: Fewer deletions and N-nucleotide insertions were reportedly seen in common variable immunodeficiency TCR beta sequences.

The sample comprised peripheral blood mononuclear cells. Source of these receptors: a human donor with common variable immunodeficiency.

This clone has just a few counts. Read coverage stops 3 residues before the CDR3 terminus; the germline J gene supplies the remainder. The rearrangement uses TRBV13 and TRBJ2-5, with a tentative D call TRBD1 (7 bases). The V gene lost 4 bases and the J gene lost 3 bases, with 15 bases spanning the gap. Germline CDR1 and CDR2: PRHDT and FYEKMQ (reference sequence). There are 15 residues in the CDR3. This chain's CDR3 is CASSSDREVEETQYF. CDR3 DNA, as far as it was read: TGTGCCAGCAGCTCTGACAGGGAGGTGGAAGAGACC.

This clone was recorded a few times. CDR3 DNA, as far as it was read: TGTGCCAGCAGAGGAGCAGGGGCACTCACAGATACG. Its protein product is CASRGAGALTDT. From start to end, the CDR3 is CASRGAGALTDTQYF. The chain links TRBV2 to TRBJ2-3, with TRBD1 as a possible D gene (6 bases). With the read ending 3 residues before the CDR3 end, the germline J gene is used to fill in that end. Trimming removed 6 bases at V and 2 bases at J, with 15 bases between. The CDR3 consists of 15 residues. Germline V lookup: CDR1 SNHLY, CDR2 FYNNEI. The entire variable domain, with the rest obtained from reference TRBV2 and TRBJ2-3, is as follows: EPEVTQTPSHQVTQMGQEVILRCVPISNHLYFYWYRQILGQKVEFLVSFYNNEISEKSEIFDDQFSVERPDGSNFTLKIRSTKLEDSAMYFCASRGAGALTDTQYFGPGTRLTVL.

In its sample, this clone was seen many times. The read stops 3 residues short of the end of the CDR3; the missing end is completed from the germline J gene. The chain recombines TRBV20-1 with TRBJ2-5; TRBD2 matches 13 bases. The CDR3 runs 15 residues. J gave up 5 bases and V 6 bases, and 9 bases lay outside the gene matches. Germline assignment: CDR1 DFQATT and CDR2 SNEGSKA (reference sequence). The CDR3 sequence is CSAYGLAGVRETQYF. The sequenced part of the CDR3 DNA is TGCAGTGCCTACGGACTAGCGGGAGTTAGGGAGACC.

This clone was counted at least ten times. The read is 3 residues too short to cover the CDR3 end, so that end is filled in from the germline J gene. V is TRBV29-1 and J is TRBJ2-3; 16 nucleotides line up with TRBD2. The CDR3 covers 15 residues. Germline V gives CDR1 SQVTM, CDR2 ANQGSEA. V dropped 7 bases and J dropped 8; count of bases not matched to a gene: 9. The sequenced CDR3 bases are TGCAGCGGCGACGGGACTAGCGGGGGGGCCGGTACG. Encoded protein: CSGDGTSGGAGT. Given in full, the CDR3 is CSGDGTSGGAGTQYF.

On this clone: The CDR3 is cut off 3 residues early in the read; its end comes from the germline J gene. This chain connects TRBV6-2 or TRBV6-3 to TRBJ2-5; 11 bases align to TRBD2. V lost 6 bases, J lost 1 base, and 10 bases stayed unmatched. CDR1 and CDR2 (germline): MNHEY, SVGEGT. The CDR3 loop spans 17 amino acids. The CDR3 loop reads CASRQPLSGGAQETQYF. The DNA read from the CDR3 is TGTGCCAGCAGGCAGCCCCTTAGCGGGGGGGCCCAAGAGACC.